What follows describes a single T cell receptor beta chain. This sample is drawn from a study of blood T cell repertoires in COVID-19. Profiled with immunoSEQ multiplex PCR; TCRdb holds only in-frame clones, not every one. This sample has around 240,000 clones, with about 83% found just once. Deletions cut 1 base from V and 4 bases from J, with 19 bases between. This CDR3 has 17 residues. Germline CDR1 is LGHNA and CDR2 is YSLEER. This receptor was taken from a woman in her forties or fifties who had recovered from COVID-19. The sequencing sample was made of PBMCs or T cells enriched from blood (not recorded which). V is TRBV4-3 and J is TRBJ1-2; D may be TRBD1 (5 bases). The CDR3 bases are TGCGCCAGCAGCCAAGCTCTAGCGACAGTAGGAGTCTATGGCTACACCTTC. Its protein is CASSQALATVGVYGYTF.